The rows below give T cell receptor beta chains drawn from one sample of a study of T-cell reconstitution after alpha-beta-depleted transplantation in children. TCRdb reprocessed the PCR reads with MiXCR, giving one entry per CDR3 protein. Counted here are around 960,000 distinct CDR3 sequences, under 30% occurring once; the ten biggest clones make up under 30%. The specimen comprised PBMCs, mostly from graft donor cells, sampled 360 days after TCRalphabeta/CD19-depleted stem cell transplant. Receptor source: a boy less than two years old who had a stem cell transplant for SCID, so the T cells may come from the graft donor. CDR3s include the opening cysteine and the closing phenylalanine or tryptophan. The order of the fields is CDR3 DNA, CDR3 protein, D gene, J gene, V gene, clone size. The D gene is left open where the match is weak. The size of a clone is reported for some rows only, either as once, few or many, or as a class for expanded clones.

TGTGCCAGCAGTTATGAGAACCTAGCGGGGGCAGGGGATACGCAGTATTTT CASSYENLAGAGDTQYF TRBD2 TRBJ2-3 TRBV12-3/TRBV12-4 few
TGTGCCAGCAGTTCCCCCAGACAGGGACTGGCTTCACCCCTCCACTTT CASSSPRQGLASPLHF TRBD1 TRBJ1-6 TRBV6-5 -
TGTGCCAGCAGCTGGGACAGGACCCCCACAGATACGCAGTATTTT CASSWDRTPTDTQYF TRBD1 TRBJ2-3 TRBV2 few
TGTGCCAGCAGTTACGGGAGGGCAGCCTACAATGAGCAGTTCTTC CASSYGRAAYNEQFF TRBD2 TRBJ2-1 TRBV6-5 -
TGTGCCAGCAGCTCCCAGGATCCTAACTATGGCTACACCTTC CASSSQDPNYGYTF - TRBJ1-2 TRBV11-2 -
TGTGCCACCGGTCAGGGAGATACGCAGTATTTT CATGQGDTQYF - TRBJ2-3 TRBV24-1 few
TGTGCCAGCAACAAGGATGGTCGCACAGATACGCAGTATTTT CASNKDGRTDTQYF - TRBJ2-3 TRBV7-2 -
TGTGCCGGCAGCCCGGGACGGACAACCGGAAAACTGTTTTTT CAGSPGRTTGKLFF - TRBJ1-4 TRBV7-9 few
TGTGCCAGCAGTTATCAGGGCCCCGGGGCCGAAAAACTGTTTTTT CASSYQGPGAEKLFF - TRBJ1-4 TRBV6-5 -
TGTGCCAGCAGTCTTACCCCACTGACTCCGTCACAAGAGACCCAGTACTTC CASSLTPLTPSQETQYF - TRBJ2-5 TRBV27 once
TGTGCCACCCGACAGGGGGGAAATGAGCAGTTCTTC CATRQGGNEQFF TRBD1 TRBJ2-1 TRBV10-3 -
TGTGCCAGCAGCTTGGGAGCCGGGCCCCAGGGTACGCAGTATTTT CASSLGAGPQGTQYF - TRBJ2-3 TRBV5-6 -
TGTGCCAGCAGTGAAGACGGGGGAGGGACAGATACGCAGTATTTT CASSEDGGGTDTQYF TRBD2 TRBJ2-3 TRBV2 -
TGTGCCAGTAGTATTGGCGGCAGGAGCAATCAGCCCCAGCATTTT CASSIGGRSNQPQHF - TRBJ1-5 TRBV19 few
TGCGCCAGCAGCCAAGATTCGGCGGGCAGGATGGTCTATGGCTACACCTTC CASSQDSAGRMVYGYTF - TRBJ1-2 TRBV4-1 -
TGCGCCAGCAGCGGCGGGGGACTAGCGGTAACGGATACGCAGTATTTT CASSGGGLAVTDTQYF TRBD2 TRBJ2-3 TRBV5-1 -
TGTGCCAGCAGTTTTCGGGTCTCGCAAGAAAAACTGTTTTTT CASSFRVSQEKLFF - TRBJ1-4 TRBV12-3/TRBV12-4 -
TGTGCCAGCAGCCCCAACGGACAGGGAGAGCAGTTCTTC CASSPNGQGEQFF TRBD1 TRBJ2-1 TRBV27 -
TGTGCCAGCAGCTTTCGGACAGGGCACACCGGGGAGCTGTTTTTT CASSFRTGHTGELFF TRBD1 TRBJ2-2 TRBV7-9 -
TGTGCCAGCAGGGACGACAGGGGTTACTATGGCTACACCTTC CASRDDRGYYGYTF TRBD1 TRBJ1-2 TRBV28 few
TGTGCCAGCAGCCCGCACTTAGGGGGGGGAGCAGATACGCAGTATTTT CASSPHLGGGADTQYF - TRBJ2-3 TRBV7-8 few
TGTGCCAGCATCCAGGATAGGGGCAATGAGCAGTTCTTC CASIQDRGNEQFF - TRBJ2-1 TRBV5-6 -
TGTGCCATCAGTGAGTGGGAAAAAGAGACCCAGTACTTC CAISEWEKETQYF - TRBJ2-5 TRBV10-3 -
TGTGCCAGCAGTGATGCGGGCACAGATACGCAGTATTTT CASSDAGTDTQYF - TRBJ2-3 TRBV9 -
TGTGCCAGCAGCTTAGCAGACCCTCAGGGACAAGAGACCCAGTACTTC CASSLADPQGQETQYF - TRBJ2-5 TRBV7-9 -
TGTGCCAGCAGTTTTGAGTACAGGGATCGAAATGAGCAGTTCTTC CASSFEYRDRNEQFF - TRBJ2-1 TRBV27 -
TGTGCCAGCAGTCTAGGACAGCTCAACAATGAGCAGTTCTTC CASSLGQLNNEQFF - TRBJ2-1 TRBV6-1 few
TGCGCCAGCAGCTCCCTCGGGGGGGCCTACGAGCAGTACTTC CASSSLGGAYEQYF TRBD2 TRBJ2-7 TRBV5-1 -
TGCGCCAGCAGTGAGGTGGGCGATGAGCAGTTCTTC CASSEVGDEQFF - TRBJ2-1 TRBV10-2 few
TGTGCCACCAGTGATTCCCCCGGCGGGGGACCCTACAATGAGCAGTTCTTC CATSDSPGGGPYNEQFF TRBD2 TRBJ2-1 TRBV24-1 few
TGCAGTGCTTCCGTCACTGGACCCAACTATGGCTACACCTTC CSASVTGPNYGYTF - TRBJ1-2 TRBV20-1 -
TGTGCCAGCAGTATTACCGGGGATACGCAGTATTTT CASSITGDTQYF - TRBJ2-3 TRBV7-2 few
TGTGCCAGCAGCCCCGAATGGACAGTTTACAATGAGCAGTTCTTC CASSPEWTVYNEQFF - TRBJ2-1 TRBV9 few
TGTGCCAGCAGTTTTTCAGGCGGGGAGCTGTTTTTT CASSFSGGELFF - TRBJ2-2 TRBV27 few
TGCAGTGCCCCGGGGGACAGGAGCACTGAAGCTTTCTTT CSAPGDRSTEAFF TRBD1 TRBJ1-1 TRBV20-1 -
TGCGCCAGCAGCCAGAGGGCCACAGGGGGCAAGGTCACTGAAGCTTTCTTT CASSQRATGGKVTEAFF TRBD1 TRBJ1-1 TRBV4-3 -
TGTGCCAGCAGTTACGGCATTGGGGGGCCCCAAGAGACCCAGTACTTC CASSYGIGGPQETQYF - TRBJ2-5 TRBV6-5 few
TGTGCCAGCAGCACGCCGGGACAGTCTAATGAAAAACTGTTTTTT CASSTPGQSNEKLFF TRBD1 TRBJ1-4 TRBV28 few
TGCAGTGCTGGGGACAGGGATCGCACAGATACGCAGTATTTT CSAGDRDRTDTQYF TRBD1 TRBJ2-3 TRBV20-1 -
TGCGCCAGCAGCCAAGATCTTTTACTAGCGGGGGGGAGGTCAGATACGCAGTATTTT CASSQDLLLAGGRSDTQYF TRBD2 TRBJ2-3 TRBV4-3 -
TGCGCCAGCAGCCAAGATGTGGCCTTCTTCTCCTACGAGCAGTACTTC CASSQDVAFFSYEQYF - TRBJ2-7 TRBV4-1 -
TGTGCTCAAGCCCGAAGTACAAACAATGAGCAGTTCTTC CAQARSTNNEQFF - TRBJ2-1 TRBV10-3 few
TGTGCCTTTATGTGGGGTCCCACCGGGGAGCTGTTTTTT CAFMWGPTGELFF - TRBJ2-2 TRBV2 -
TGTGCCAGCATCGGCCGGGTGGCCGGGGAGCTGTTTTTT CASIGRVAGELFF - TRBJ2-2 TRBV12-3/TRBV12-4 few
TGTGCCAGCAGTCCTACCCGGAACACAGATACGCAGTATTTT CASSPTRNTDTQYF - TRBJ2-3 TRBV28 few
TGCGCCAGCAGTTCCGACATCAACTATGGCTACACCTTC CASSSDINYGYTF - TRBJ1-2 TRBV5-1 -
TGCGCCAGCAGCCAAGATCATTCGACTAGCGGTTACAATGAGCAGTTCTTC CASSQDHSTSGYNEQFF TRBD2 TRBJ2-1 TRBV4-1 -
TGTGCCAGCAGTACCGGGGGTCATAGCACAGATACGCAGTATTTT CASSTGGHSTDTQYF - TRBJ2-3 TRBV28 -
TGTGCCAGCAGCCATGGACAGAATTATCAGCCCCAGCATTTT CASSHGQNYQPQHF - TRBJ1-5 TRBV5-8 few
TGCGCCAGCAGTGAGTCGGGCAGGGGCTATGGCTACACCTTC CASSESGRGYGYTF - TRBJ1-2 TRBV10-2 -
TGTGCCACCAGTGTTGGGACCGGGACGAAAGAGACCCAGTACTTC CATSVGTGTKETQYF - TRBJ2-5 TRBV24-1 few
TGCAGCGGTGATTCTAGCGGGGGCTACAATGAGCAGTTCTTC CSGDSSGGYNEQFF TRBD2 TRBJ2-1 TRBV29-1 -
TGTGCCATCGGTAGGGACGAGCAGTACTTC CAIGRDEQYF - TRBJ2-7 TRBV10-3 -
TGTGCCAGCAGTTCGGGACGGCCTTACAATGAGCAGTTCTTC CASSSGRPYNEQFF - TRBJ2-1 TRBV12-3/TRBV12-4 few
TGCAGCGTTTCTGATCCGGGACAGGGCCCCACCGGGGAGCTGTTTTTT CSVSDPGQGPTGELFF TRBD1 TRBJ2-2 TRBV29-1 -